One sample yielded the 24 T cell receptor beta chains listed below, sequenced in a study of T cell repertoires in cytomegalovirus infection. MiXCR, run by TCRdb on the reads, gives a single entry per CDR3 protein. The sample consists of fewer than 900,000 distinct CDR3 sequences, under 35% of them appearing once. These receptors lack a known antigen. The sample was cultured CD8+ T cells from PBMCs, taken from culture after CMV antigen stimulation. These receptors all stem from a human donor in good health (CMV status not recorded). Some clones in this sample may be carry-over from other donors' samples.

The chain carries TRBV28 and TRBJ2-2; D remains unclear. Trimming took 3 bases from V and 0 from J, leaving 14 bases between them. Germline V gene lookup returns CDR1 MDHEN and CDR2 SYDVKM. The CDR3 spans 17 residues. The CDR3 bases are TGTGCCAGCAGTTTCCCCCTAGGAAGGGCGAACACCGGGGAGCTGTTTTTT. Its protein product is CASSFPLGRANTGELFF.

This clonotype was found a few times. V is TRBV20-1 and J is TRBJ2-1; D gene uncertain. This CDR3 spans 14 amino acids. The V end was cut by 4 bases, the J end by 1 base, with 11 bases between. Germline V gene sequence: CDR1 DFQATT, CDR2 SNEGSKA (reference sequence). The CDR3 sequence: CSAINLRSYNEQFF. The CDR3 nucleotides read TGCAGTGCTATAAACCTGAGGTCCTACAATGAGCAGTTCTTC.

The chain has TRBV19 and TRBJ2-1; D is unresolved. The V gene's germline CDR1 is LNHDA and CDR2 SQIVND (reference sequence). This CDR3 spans 15 amino acids. Trimming cost V 1 base and J 0 bases, with 7 bases left between them. CDR3 bases: TGTGCCAGTAGTATAGGACATTCCTCCTACAATGAGCAGTTCTTC. As protein: CASSIGHSSYNEQFF.

Worth noting for this clonotype: Just one base apart from a much larger clone, this may be a read error. This CDR3 fails to terminate in the conserved phenylalanine or tryptophan, so it likely reflects a read error. The rearrangement uses TRBV7-2 and TRBJ2-2; the D gene is possibly TRBD1 (6 bases). Germline CDR1 and CDR2: SGHTA and FQGNSA. The CDR3 extends over 14 amino acids. The V gene lost 5 bases and the J gene lost 6 bases, with 13 bases spanning the gap. The CDR3 DNA reads TGTGCCAGCAGCCCCAGGGGACGGGCCGGGGAGCTGTTTCTT. This codes for CASSPRGRAGELFL.

The chain couples TRBV9 to TRBJ1-3, with D perhaps matching TRBD1 (5 bases). CDR3 length: 14 amino acids. V was clipped by 6 bases and J by 1 base, with 11 bases between them. Looked up from germline, CDR1 is SGDLS and CDR2 is YYNGEE. CDR3 nucleotide sequence: TGTGCCAGCAAAAAGACAGCTTCTGGAAACACCATATATTTT. Its protein product is CASKKTASGNTIYF.

In this sample, this clonotype turned up a few times. The chain links TRBV7-6 to TRBJ2-1, with TRBD1 as a possible D gene (6 bases). Per germline, CDR1 SGHVS and CDR2 FNYEAQ. Trimming took off 5 bases at V and 1 base at J, with 15 bases between the two ends. This CDR3 has 16 amino acids. The CDR3 region has the DNA TGTGCCAGCAGCCAAACGTCAGGGGTATCCTACAATGAGCAGTTCTTC. Translated: CASSQTSGVSYNEQFF.

This clonotype was detected only a few times. The chain couples TRBV25-1 to TRBJ2-3; TRBD2 is a possible D gene (5 bases). V shed 8 bases and J shed 6 bases, with 15 bases lying between them. This CDR3 has 13 amino acids. The germline V gene has CDR1 MGHDK and CDR2 SYGVNS. In nucleotides, the CDR3 is TGTGCCAGCGGAGGCTCCGCGGTTGATACGCAGTATTTT. This gives the protein CASGGSAVDTQYF.

The genes are TRBV29-1 and TRBJ2-2; D remains ambiguous. The CDR3 contains 13 residues. The germline V gene encodes CDR1 SQVTM and CDR2 ANQGSEA. V was pared by 0 bases and J by 2 bases, with 4 bases between. CDR3 region: CSVEDPNTGELFF. In DNA, the CDR3 is TGCAGCGTTGAAGATCCAAACACCGGGGAGCTGTTTTTT.

This clonotype was observed a handful of times. The V call is TRBV4-2, the J call TRBJ1-2; weak D call: TRBD1 (5 bases). Between the trimmed V and J ends, which lost 0 bases and 8 bases, there was a span of 13 bases. The CDR3 covers 14 residues. Germline V gene sequence: CDR1 LGHNA, CDR2 YNFKEQ. CDR3: CASSQDVRGGGYTF. The CDR3 DNA reads TGTGCCAGCAGCCAAGATGTTAGGGGTGGCGGCTACACCTTC.

This chain links TRBV4-3 with TRBJ2-1, with TRBD1 matching over 7 bases. The CDR3 contains 16 residues. J lost 0 bases, V lost 3 bases, and 5 bases had no gene match. The germline gives CDR1 LGHNA, CDR2 YSLEER. The CDR3 region has the DNA TGCGCCAGCAGCCAGGAGGACAGGCGCTCCTACAATGAGCAGTTCTTC. Its translation: CASSQEDRRSYNEQFF.

This clonotype was picked up a small number of times. The chain employs TRBV24-1 and TRBJ2-1, with 7 positions matching TRBD1. Germline V gene lookup returns CDR1 KGHDR and CDR2 SFDVKD. CDR3 size: 14 residues. The V segment lost 9 bases and the J segment 8 bases; nucleotides outside the gene matches: 12. The CDR3 region is CATGGTGVFDEQFF. CDR3 nucleotides: TGTGCCACCGGAGGAACAGGGGTTTTCGATGAGCAGTTCTTC.

This clonotype was found once. The rearrangement uses TRBV6-5 and TRBJ2-2; D gene unclear. This CDR3 is 16 amino acids long. The germline V gene encodes CDR1 MNHEY and CDR2 SVGAGI. V dropped 2 bases and J dropped 0 bases, with 10 bases sitting between them. The CDR3 DNA reads TGTGCCAGCAGTTACCTCTGGGTCACGAACACCGGGGAGCTGTTTTTT. This encodes CASSYLWVTNTGELFF.

This clonotype came up many times. The chain is built from TRBV27 and TRBJ2-5; D uncertain. CDR1 is MNHEY and CDR2 is SMNVEV in the germline V gene (reference sequence). The CDR3 is 10 residues long. V lost 8 bases, J lost 2 bases, and 3 bases lay in between. The CDR3 coding sequence is TGTGCCAGCGGTCAAGAGACCCAGTACTTC. This sequence encodes CASGQETQYF.

The chain recombines TRBV2 with TRBJ1-5; no reliable D call. There are 14 residues in the CDR3. The V end was cut by 6 bases, the J end by 3 bases, with 12 bases between. Germline V gene sequence: CDR1 SNHLY, CDR2 FYNNEI. In nucleotides, the CDR3 is TGTGCCAGCAGGACCCCAGGAGTCAATCAGCCCCAGCATTTT. It translates to CASRTPGVNQPQHF.

The rearrangement joins TRBV6-6 to TRBJ1-1, with TRBD1 matching 7 bases. V shed 8 bases and J 6 bases; nucleotides not matched to a gene: 9. Germline assignment: CDR1 MNHNY and CDR2 SVGAGI (reference sequence). The CDR3 is 13 residues long. As DNA, the CDR3 is TGTGCCAGCTCCGACCAGGGGGGGGCTGAAGCTTTCTTT. This gives the protein CASSDQGGAEAFF.

The rearrangement links TRBV27 to TRBJ2-2; 12 bases fit TRBD1. J lost 7 bases, V lost 3 bases, and 3 bases had no gene match. CDR1 and CDR2 (germline): MNHEY, SMNVEV (reference sequence). The CDR3 extends over 15 amino acids. The chain's CDR3 is CASSFGTGGLGELFF. The CDR3 DNA follows: TGTGCCAGCAGTTTCGGGACAGGGGGCCTCGGGGAGCTGTTTTTT.

This clonotype was counted between two and nine times. V is TRBV7-9 and J is TRBJ1-4; D gene unclear. The germline V gene has CDR1 SEHNR and CDR2 FQNEAQ (reference sequence). The CDR3 runs to 13 residues. Trimming shortened V by 9 bases and J by 4 bases, and 12 bases separated the two germline ends. CDR3 sequence reads: CASHDTLNEKLFF. CDR3 sequence (DNA): TGTGCCAGTCATGACACCCTTAATGAAAAACTGTTTTTT.

This clonotype was seen a handful of times. The genes are TRBV6-2 or TRBV6-3 and TRBJ2-7; D may be TRBD1 (6 bases). Looked up from germline, CDR1 is MNHEY and CDR2 is SVGEGT. Deletions cut 11 bases from V and 2 bases from J, with 16 bases between. There are 13 residues in the CDR3. The CDR3 sequence is CAAGTRTTYEQYV. Written as DNA, the CDR3 is TGTGCCGCCGGGACAAGAACGACCTACGAGCAGTACGTC.

This clonotype was seen a few times. The chain recombines TRBV6-5 with TRBJ1-1, with 7 nucleotides matching TRBD1. Germline values: CDR1 MNHEY, CDR2 SVGAGI. CDR3 length equals 14 residues. V dropped 2 bases and J dropped 8; count of bases not matched to a gene: 8. In DNA form, the CDR3 reads TGTGCCAGCAGTTACCTTACCGGGACAGAAGAAGCTTTCTTT. This encodes CASSYLTGTEEAFF.

This clonotype has more than one count but fewer than ten. The chain has TRBV18 and TRBJ2-2; D is uncertain. This CDR3 spans 14 amino acids. Trimming took 2 bases from V and 3 from J, leaving 7 bases between them. The V gene's germline CDR1 is KGHSH and CDR2 LQKENI. Here the CDR3 reads CASSPTVYTGELFF. CDR3 coding DNA: TGTGCCAGCTCACCAACGGTCTACACCGGGGAGCTGTTTTTT.

V and J are TRBV2 and TRBJ2-2, with D possibly being TRBD2 (5 bases). Trimming stripped 11 bases from V and 6 bases from J, with 13 bases between. The CDR3 covers 12 residues. The germline V gene has CDR1 SNHLY and CDR2 FYNNEI. In DNA, the CDR3 is TGTGCCGTCGTGAGGGCCCCCGGGGAGCTGTTTTTT. Protein sequence: CAVVRAPGELFF. Full variable domain (rest looked up from reference TRBV2 and TRBJ2-2): EPEVTQTPSHQVTQMGQEVILRCVPISNHLYFYWYRQILGQKVEFLVSFYNNEISEKSEIFDDQFSVERPDGSNFTLKIRSTKLEDSAMYFCAVVRAPGELFFGEGSRLTVL.

This clonotype was recorded many times. This CDR3 is CASSLEATGPAYGAYEQYF. Here the CDR3 DNA reads TGTGCCAGCAGCTTAGAGGCAACAGGGCCCGCCTATGGTGCCTACGAGCAGTACTTC. This chain links TRBV7-6 with TRBJ2-7; possibly TRBD1 for D (6 bases). This CDR3 region has 19 residues. The V gene lost 1 base and the J gene lost 2 bases, with 24 bases spanning the gap. Germline CDR1 reads SGHVS; CDR2 reads FNYEAQ. The complete variable domain, with remaining parts taken from reference TRBV7-6 and TRBJ2-7, reads GAGVSQSPRYKVTKRGQDVALRCDPISGHVSLYWYRQALGQGPEFLTYFNYEAQQDKSGLPNDRFSAERPEGSISTLTIQRTEQRDSAMYRCASSLEATGPAYGAYEQYFGPGTRLTVT.

This chain links TRBV27 with TRBJ2-1; a weak D match, TRBD1 (7 bases). The CDR3 has 16 amino acids. Germline CDR1 and CDR2: MNHEY and SMNVEV (reference sequence). In DNA, the CDR3 is TGTGTAGGAGGGACAGCAGGTTTCTGGTCCTACAATGAGCAGTTCTTC. Translation gives CVGGTAGFWSYNEQFF.

The table lists this clonotype with many counts. This rearrangement joins TRBV7-8 to TRBJ2-6, with TRBD1 as a possible D gene (5 bases). Germline-derived CDR1 and CDR2 are SGHVS and FQNEAQ. The CDR3 has 16 amino acids. Trimming removed 5 bases from V and 0 bases from J, with 11 bases in between. The CDR3: CASSLDRSSGANVLTF. The DNA for the CDR3 is TGTGCCAGCAGCCTAGACAGAAGCTCTGGGGCCAACGTCCTGACTTTC.